The T cell receptor (beta chain) under discussion was sequenced for a study of cytomegalovirus exposure and HLA in healthy donors (dated by TCRdb to 2016 to 2017). Study-level background: An earlier analysis of some 550 of the donors reported 250 to 300 Gb of sequence data and 100 million to 140 million unique TCR beta sequences from 150 million to 200 million T cells. An early release covering more than 500 HLA-typed donors comprised 250 to 350 gigabases of sequencing data and tens of millions of unique TCR sequences. Of the approximately 400 genotyped donors, over 65% fell in the genetic ancestry cluster associated with self-reported Caucasian donors. The study was designed to test whether signatures of past pathogen exposure could be identified by cataloging public T cell receptors. The study profiled the T cell repertoires of under 850 subjects by immunosequencing and related them to cytomegalovirus serostatus. A separate validation cohort of over a hundred different subjects was used in addition to the roughly 720-subject first cohort. To predict cytomegalovirus infection status, the study brought together high-throughput TCR immunosequencing, statistical association of individual TCRs with disease status, and machine learning. A later analysis re-examined previously published TCR beta repertoires from around 670 donors and added high-resolution HLA genotyping to investigate patterns of TCR occurrence. The later analysis used no new phenotypic data to find candidate immune exposures, relying instead on TCR beta sequences and their occurrence across donors. An earlier analysis of fewer than 750 of the donors used high-throughput TCR beta sequencing to judge whether each TCR beta V gene segment behaved as functional or pseudogenic. Donor age, sex, ethnicity and CMV serostatus were collected together with the repertoire data. A later genetic analysis took genome-wide SNP genotypes for about 65% of the roughly 670 donors and used that subset as a discovery cohort. Every repertoire in the discovery cohort had been generated on one and the same sequencing platform. HLA typing covered class I and class II loci at four-digit resolution. Typing coverage varied by locus: 629-630 donors for A, B, C, DRB1 and DQB1; under 550 for DQA1; 606 for DPA1; roughly 470 for DPB1. Roughly five DR-DQ haplotypes were treated as single units for association and clustering because of strong linkage in the cohort. On average, roughly 240,000 unique TCR beta nucleotide sequences were sequenced per donor among roughly 430 genotyped donors of the cohort, with roughly a sixth of those sequences being non-productive. On the study overall, not on this receptor specifically: The only immune exposure information available for the cohort was CMV serostatus. At a false discovery rate of 0.05, a later analysis linked 15,000 to 20,000 TCR beta sequences to specific HLA alleles. In a later analysis, most CMV-associated TCR beta chains were found to appear HLA-restricted, with HLA associations seemingly driven largely by CMV exposure. Several of the top co-occurrence clusters appeared to be linked to parvovirus B19, influenza, CMV and Epstein-Barr virus, according to a later analysis. The study listed 150 to 200 TCR beta chains as associated with cytomegalovirus. A later analysis found that HLA-associated TCR beta chains were more clonally expanded and had lower generation probabilities than equally common non-associated chains. According to a later analysis, TCR association rates differed among HLA loci, with DRB1 alleles showing the most associated TCRs and HLA-C alleles showing the fewest. A further reported finding was that TCR beta sequences accurately predicted the HLA-A and HLA-B alleles for most subjects in the first cohort. Because HLA typing was unavailable for some donors at each locus, only the typed subset was used in association tests. Because counts were too low, roughly 17 rarely observed V segments, including chromosome 9 orphons, were left out of the earlier analysis of 587 of the donors. A cluster of highly shared sequence variants was judged likely to represent a technical artifact of the sequencing pipeline. In a later genetic analysis, a missense DCLRE1C variant was associated with V-gene and J-gene trimming of TCR beta chains, and the association was replicated in an independent cohort. The classifier was reported to diagnose cytomegalovirus status with high specificity and sensitivity in both the original cohort and the validation cohort. This cohort had only TCR beta chains sequenced, and the lack of alpha or paired-chain data limited which features could be detected. Sequencing depth was assumed to be roughly uniform across donors in the presence/absence analyses, though that assumption may not hold. According to a later genetic analysis, donors in an Asian-associated ancestry cluster had fewer N-insertions in productive TCRs than the roughly 670-donor mean. According to the authors, the approach could potentially be generalized to other disease states and immunological phenotypes. While some public TCRs were present in many individuals, most TCR sequences turned up only very rarely across donors. Broadly in line with IMGT annotations, most TCR beta V segments showed up in productive rearrangements about 90% or about 30% of the time in an earlier analysis of some 590 of the donors. In vitro tests confirmed that a few of the cytomegalovirus-associated TCR beta chains recognize cytomegalovirus antigens. Linkage disequilibrium might explain the correlated functional status among segregating V segments, but an unknown experimental factor could not be excluded. Assigning TCR associations to individual alleles was difficult when HLA alleles, especially DR and DQ, strongly co-occurred.

Library creation used the immunoSEQ multiplex PCR assay. For the multiplex PCR, a mixture combining 60 forward primers for TCR Vbeta segments and 13 reverse primers for TCR Jbeta segments was used. A multiplex PCR assay on genomic DNA amplified the CDR3 region of rearranged TCR beta genes. The amplified TCR beta libraries were sequenced on the Illumina HiSeq System as 87-base-pair reads. The published analysis was carried out like this. A later analysis tallied roughly 78 million unique TCR beta chains across the 666 repertoires, and approximately 12 million of those chains were shared by two or more donors. Raw reads were error-corrected and collapsed into unique sequences by a nearest-neighbor algorithm in which closely related sequences were merged to remove PCR and sequencing errors. Alignment of CDR3 sequences to IMGT reference sequences was used to assign V, D and J gene segments. Each retained sequence needed at least a six-nucleotide match to both a V gene segment and a J gene segment. A rearrangement was called productive if the CDR3 had no stop codons and remained in frame with V and J, and every other rearrangement was called non-productive. CDR3 was defined by IMGT convention, running from the second conserved V-encoded cysteine to the conserved J-encoded phenylalanine. In an earlier analysis of some 550 of the donors, sequences lacking an unambiguous match to a single V gene segment were excluded. In an earlier analysis of some 590 of the donors, a V segment was called functional when productive rearrangements were above 56.7%, and segregating when the standard deviation between donors exceeded 5%. A statistical classification framework was built to diagnose cytomegalovirus status from the catalog of TCR beta chain sequences. In a later analysis, V and J genes were assigned by comparing TCR nucleotide sequences against IMGT/GENE-DB human TR gene sequences. A later analysis assigned CDR3 sequences and most-parsimonious VDJ recombination scenarios with the TCRdist pipeline. In a later analysis, each TCR beta chain was defined by its CDR3 amino acid sequence together with its V-gene family, and reads lacking a unique V-gene family were excluded. As a way to deal with suspected cross-contamination and a sequencing artifact, a later analysis dropped approximately 570 nucleotide sequences that were highly shared and had low generation probability. A later analysis calculated a clonal expansion index for each public chain from normalized within-repertoire ranks of inferred template counts. In a later analysis, generation probabilities were computed using a VDJ recombination model fitted to out-of-frame rearrangements, and the results were checked against IGoR. In a later analysis, hypergeometric tests were used to score TCR-TCR, TCR-HLA and TCR-CMV co-occurrence, with a repertoire-size bias correction applied to TCR pairs. In a later analysis, false discovery rates were estimated by permuting HLA or CMV assignments 20 times. In a later analysis, co-occurring TCRs were grouped using DBSCAN, with TCRdist sequence similarity added in when clustering inside HLA-allele-positive subsets. Repertoires with fewer than 30,000 or more than 120,000 public chains were left out of co-occurrence clustering, as were a few repertoires with anomalous nucleotide sharing. The table comes from immuneACCESS by way of TCRdb, which keeps in-frame sequences with V and J called. Part of the clones is missing from these tables; in studies checked, under half for an unresolved V gene and the rest for unknown reasons. For V, J and clone size, that table is used; D and trimming come from the DNA. The sample table records roughly 160,000 clones; about 85% of these occur just once. Clones ranked in the top ten supply 1% of the sample.

The cohort consisted of fewer than 700 healthy bone marrow donors. At the time of sampling, every cohort member was nominally healthy, though immune exposures that went unrecorded were likely present. The donor tested CMV seronegative and was one of the 352 seronegative cohort members. A peripheral blood sample was provided by each donor, and peripheral blood mononuclear cells were used for TCR beta sequencing. The Qiagen DNeasy Blood Extraction Kit was used to extract genomic DNA from the blood cell samples. In the case of this clone: Its recognized antigen is unknown. No much larger clone is present one base from it, and per-base qualities are unavailable.

Material for sequencing was PBMCs. The sequence was obtained from a boy under 10 years old in good health and CMV-seronegative.

CDR3 protein: CASSLAPLTGHYGYTF. The nucleotide sequence reads TGTGCCAGCAGCTTAGCGCCCCTCACAGGGCACTATGGCTACACCTTC. The chain is assembled from TRBV7-2 and TRBJ1-2, with TRBD1 tentatively as D gene (6 bases match). Spanning cysteine to phenylalanine, the CDR3 consists of 16 amino acids. The kept DNA is CDR3 alone, 48 bases in frame from the first base. The germline V gene specifies SGHTA as CDR1 and FQGNSA as CDR2. Trimming at the junction amounts to 0 bases on V and 3 bases on J, and the germline ends lie 14 bases apart.